This T cell receptor (beta chain) stems from a study of blood T cell repertoires in COVID-19. The assay was immunoSEQ multiplex PCR, and TCRdb's table has in-frame clones only and misses some. The sample records around 300,000 clones, just under 90% being singletons. Trimming shortened V by 4 bases and J by 5 bases, and 17 bases separated the two germline ends. This CDR3 contains 15 residues. The germline V gene has CDR1 LGHDT and CDR2 YNNKEL (reference sequence). The TCR sequence derives from a woman aged 55-69 years who had recovered from COVID-19. This chain uses TRBV3-1 (or the pseudogene TRBV3-2) with TRBJ1-1; D gene ambiguous. The sequencing sample was made of PBMCs or T cells enriched from blood (not recorded which). CDR3 coding DNA: TGTGCCAGCAGCCCACTGACATCCGTCTGGACTGAAGCTTTCTTT. It yields the protein CASSPLTSVWTEAFF.